This TCR beta chain appears in the sequencing data of a study of T cell responses to AZD1222 COVID-19 vaccine (dated by TCRdb to about 2021). General notes on the study: Because spike-specific TCR depth and breadth did not differ between the two schedules, AZD1222 recipients who got a second dose at roughly 4 weeks were pooled with those who got a second dose at roughly 12 weeks. TCR sequencing was performed for fewer than 250 trial participants, of whom around 210 were given two doses of AZD1222 and 26 were given two doses of MenACWY control vaccine. Enrollment into the trials was organized by age into subgroups of 18-55, 56-69 and 70-plus years, and those subgroups contained about 150, 27 and 61 TCR-sequenced participants, respectively. Results the study describes overall, beyond this receptor: Vaccine-associated CD4 TCRs spanned the whole spike protein, with dominant responses in regions 160-218 and 743-854. Reportedly, almost half of the unique spike-specific TCRs recognized epitopes lying outside the regions that are mutated in the B.1.351 and B.1.1.7 variants. Only a handful of AZD1222 recipients were SARS-CoV-2 seropositive at baseline, limiting conclusions about previously exposed vaccinees. Because no samples from the day 14 peak response were available, repertoires could be characterized only after the peak T cell response. In the small 56-69-year group, the increase in depth fell short of significance, most likely because of low power. Participants were mostly white British, with more females than males. The authors suggested clonal diversity may have been underestimated. Spike-specific TCR breadth and depth rose significantly after two AZD1222 doses compared with day 0 and with MenACWY recipients.

In the case of this clone: The target of this receptor is not known. No much larger clonotype is one base removed from it; base qualities were not supplied.

In the paper's terms, the time point label means: baseline before first vaccination. Vaccinee samples came from UK trials COV001 and COV002, including a single-blind randomized controlled phase 2/3 trial of AZD1222 (ChAdOx1 nCoV-19) in healthy adults. Trial participant PBMC samples were collected at day 0 and day 28 after the second dose for TCRbeta chain sequencing. The CDR3 regions of human TCRbeta chains were analyzed by immunosequencing. The authors processed their data as follows. TCRs in the repertoires were compared against a reference library of SARS-CoV-2-specific TCRs that had been generated with the MIRA antigen-specificity platform. Breadth was defined as the fraction of unique TCRs that were SARS-CoV-2-associated, and depth was defined as the fraction of total T cells that were SARS-CoV-2-associated. Using the MIRA data, every spike-specific TCR was mapped to the spike region that the TCR reacted to and assigned to either a CD4 or a CD8 class. Log10-transformed breadth and depth values were compared by one-way ANOVA with Sidak's multiple comparisons tests. TCRdb provides this immuneACCESS table in a form limited to in-frame rearrangements. Some clones are lacking; in checked studies, under half of them reflect an unresolved V gene, and why the rest are absent is not known. That table is the source of V, J and clone size, and D and trimming were worked out from the DNA. In all, the sample holds about 120,000 clones, and 85% to 90% of those were seen once. The top ten clonotypes cover more than 6.5% of the sample.

The CDR3 runs 17 residues from the cysteine to the phenylalanine. Left in the record is the CDR3 DNA by itself, 51 bases read in frame from the first base. V is cut back by 3 bases and J by 5 bases, with 13 bases in the junction unmatched. As encoded in the germline V gene, CDR1 is SGHVS while CDR2 is FQNEAQ. The clonotype originates from an adult in good health. The chain uses TRBV7-8 and TRBJ2-7; 10 central bases correspond to TRBD2. The sequencing used peripheral blood, collected on day 0 of AZD1222 vaccination. The sequence in DNA is TGTGCCAGCAGCTTCAGGCTAGCGGGAGAAGAAAGGCACGAGCAGTACTTC. Translated, this is CASSFRLAGEERHEQYF.